This T cell receptor (beta chain) was documented in a study of Graves' ophthalmopathy and Graves' hyperthyroidism. This clonotype was counted ten times or more. Its antigen is currently unknown. Transcripts of RNA were the source for amplifying TCR beta CDR3 regions. An initial RT-PCR round employing HTBI primers preceded a second-round multiplex PCR. TCRdb fed the multiplex PCR reads into MiXCR, producing one record per CDR3 protein. The repertoire holds approximately 700,000 distinct CDR3 sequences, with about 44% as singletons. Germline V lookup: CDR1 ENHRY, CDR2 SYGVKD. The CDR3 loop spans 13 amino acids. Trimming pared 7 bases from V and 0 bases from J, leaving 9 bases between. Study-wide results and limits: The model forecast ophthalmopathy progression, reaching 70.59% sensitivity and 72% to 75% specificity.

The specimen sequenced was peripheral blood. This sequence was found in an adult man with Graves' ophthalmopathy. The chain recombines TRBV10-3 with TRBJ1-1, with unresolved D. As DNA, the CDR3 is TGTGCCATCACCGTGGACCTGAACACTGAAGCTTTCTTT. Translating it yields CAITVDLNTEAFF.